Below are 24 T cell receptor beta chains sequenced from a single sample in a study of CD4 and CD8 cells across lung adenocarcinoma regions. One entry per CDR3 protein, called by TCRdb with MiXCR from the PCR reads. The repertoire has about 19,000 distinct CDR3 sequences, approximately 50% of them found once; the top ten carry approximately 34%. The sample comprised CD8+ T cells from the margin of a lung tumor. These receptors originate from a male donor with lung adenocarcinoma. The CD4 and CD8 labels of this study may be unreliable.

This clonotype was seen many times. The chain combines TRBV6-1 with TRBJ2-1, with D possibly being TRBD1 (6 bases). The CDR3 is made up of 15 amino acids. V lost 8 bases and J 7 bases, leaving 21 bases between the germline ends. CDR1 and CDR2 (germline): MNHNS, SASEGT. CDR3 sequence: CASQPMTGGRNEQFF. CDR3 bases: TGTGCCAGCCAGCCGATGACAGGTGGAAGGAATGAGCAGTTCTTC.

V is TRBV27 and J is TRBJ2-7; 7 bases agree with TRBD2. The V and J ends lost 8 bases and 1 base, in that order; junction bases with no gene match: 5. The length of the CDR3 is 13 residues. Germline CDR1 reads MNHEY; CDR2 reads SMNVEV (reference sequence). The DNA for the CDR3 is TGTGCCAGCGGATCGGGGGGTTCCTACGAGCAGTACTTC. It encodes CASGSGGSYEQYF.

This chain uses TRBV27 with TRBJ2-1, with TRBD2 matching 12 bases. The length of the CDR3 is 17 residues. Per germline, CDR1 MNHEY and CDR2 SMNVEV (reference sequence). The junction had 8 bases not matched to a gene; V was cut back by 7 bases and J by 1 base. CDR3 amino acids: CASTRLAGGSSYNEQFF. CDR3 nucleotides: TGTGCCAGCACAAGGCTAGCGGGAGGGAGTTCCTACAATGAGCAGTTCTTC.

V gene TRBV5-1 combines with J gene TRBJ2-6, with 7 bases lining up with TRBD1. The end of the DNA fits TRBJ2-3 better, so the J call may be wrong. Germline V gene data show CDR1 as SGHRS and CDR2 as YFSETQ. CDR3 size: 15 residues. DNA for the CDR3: TGCGCCAGCAGCTTGCAGGGACAGAGCGGCGATGCGCAGTATTTT. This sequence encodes CASSLQGQSGDAQYF.

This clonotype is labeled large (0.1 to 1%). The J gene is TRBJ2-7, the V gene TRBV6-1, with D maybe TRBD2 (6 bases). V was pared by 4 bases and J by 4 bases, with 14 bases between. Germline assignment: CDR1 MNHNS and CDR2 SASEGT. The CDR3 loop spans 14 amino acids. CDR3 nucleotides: TGTGCCAGCAGTGTAGGGAGGACCGGTTACGAGCAGTACTTC. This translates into CASSVGRTGYEQYF.

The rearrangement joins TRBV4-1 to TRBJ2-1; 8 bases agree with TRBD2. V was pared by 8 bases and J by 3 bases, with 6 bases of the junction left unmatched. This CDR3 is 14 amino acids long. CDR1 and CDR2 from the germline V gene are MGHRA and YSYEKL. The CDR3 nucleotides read TGCGCCAGCGCAATAGCGGGGAACTACAATGAGCAGTTCTTC. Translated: CASAIAGNYNEQFF.

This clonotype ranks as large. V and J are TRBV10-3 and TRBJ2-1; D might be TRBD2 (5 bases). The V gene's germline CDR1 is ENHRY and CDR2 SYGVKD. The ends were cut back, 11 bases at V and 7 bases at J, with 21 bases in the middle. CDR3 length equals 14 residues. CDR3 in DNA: TGTGCCGCCAGCGATCCACGGGAAAGGAATGAGCAGTTCTTC. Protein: CAASDPRERNEQFF.

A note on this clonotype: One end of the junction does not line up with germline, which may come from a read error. The CDR3 loop is CARGEGDKDTQYF. Written as DNA, the CDR3 is TGTGCCAGGGGTGAGGGCGACAAAGATACGCAGTATTTC. This chain connects TRBV6-1 to TRBJ2-3; perhaps TRBD2 as D (5 bases). Germline assignment: CDR1 MNHNS and CDR2 SASEGT. This CDR3 spans 13 amino acids.

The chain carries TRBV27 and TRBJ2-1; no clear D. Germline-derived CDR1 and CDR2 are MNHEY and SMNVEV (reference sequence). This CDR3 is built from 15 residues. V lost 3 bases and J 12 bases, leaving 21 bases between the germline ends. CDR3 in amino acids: CASSLSLPSYNTQFF. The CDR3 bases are TGTGCCAGCAGTTTGAGTCTACCCAGCTACAATACGCAGTTCTTC.

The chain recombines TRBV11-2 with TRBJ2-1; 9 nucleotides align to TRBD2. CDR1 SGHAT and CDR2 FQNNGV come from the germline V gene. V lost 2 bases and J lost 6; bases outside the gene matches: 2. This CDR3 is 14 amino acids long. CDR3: CASSLQLAGNEQFF. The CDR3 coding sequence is TGTGCCAGCAGCTTACAACTAGCGGGCAATGAGCAGTTCTTC.

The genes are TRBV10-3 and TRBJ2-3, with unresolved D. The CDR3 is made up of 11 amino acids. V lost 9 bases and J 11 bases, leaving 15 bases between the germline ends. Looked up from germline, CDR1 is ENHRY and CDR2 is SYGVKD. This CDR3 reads CAIMSENMQYF. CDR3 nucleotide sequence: TGTGCCATAATGAGCGAAAACATGCAGTATTTT.

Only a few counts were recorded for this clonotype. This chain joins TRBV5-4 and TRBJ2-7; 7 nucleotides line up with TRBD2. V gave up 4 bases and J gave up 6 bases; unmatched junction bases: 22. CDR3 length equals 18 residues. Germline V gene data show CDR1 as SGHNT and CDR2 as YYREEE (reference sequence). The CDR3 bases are TGTGCCAGCAGCCCCGAGGGAACTAAACTAGCGACGTCCCGCGAGCAGTACTTC. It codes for CASSPEGTKLATSREQYF.

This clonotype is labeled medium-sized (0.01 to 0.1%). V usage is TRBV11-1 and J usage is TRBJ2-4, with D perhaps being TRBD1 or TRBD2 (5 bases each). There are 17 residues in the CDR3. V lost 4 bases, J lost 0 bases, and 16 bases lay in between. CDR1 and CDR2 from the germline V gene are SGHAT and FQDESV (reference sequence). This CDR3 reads CASSSEETGTAKNIQYF. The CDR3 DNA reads TGTGCCAGCAGCTCCGAAGAAACCGGGACAGCCAAAAACATTCAGTACTTC.

CDR3 in amino acids: CASSLAFGTGELFF. CDR3 nucleotides: TGTGCCAGCAGTTTAGCCTTCGGCACCGGGGAGCTGTTTTTT. This chain joins TRBV12-3 or TRBV12-4 and TRBJ2-2; no firm D call. The CDR3 contains 14 residues. V dropped 0 bases and J dropped 4 bases, with 6 bases sitting between them.

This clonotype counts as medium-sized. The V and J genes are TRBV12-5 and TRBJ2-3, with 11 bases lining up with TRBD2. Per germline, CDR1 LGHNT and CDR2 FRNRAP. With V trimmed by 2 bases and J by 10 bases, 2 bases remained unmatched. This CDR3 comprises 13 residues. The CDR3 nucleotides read TGTGCTAGTGGTTTGCTAGCGGGAGGCCCGCAGTATTTT. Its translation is CASGLLAGGPQYF.

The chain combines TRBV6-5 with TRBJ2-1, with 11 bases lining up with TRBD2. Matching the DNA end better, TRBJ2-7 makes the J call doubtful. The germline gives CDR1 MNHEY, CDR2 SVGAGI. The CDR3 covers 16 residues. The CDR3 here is CASSYRGGTSGYEQYF. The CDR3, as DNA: TGTGCCAGCAGTTACCGAGGAGGGACTAGCGGCTACGAGCAGTACTTC.

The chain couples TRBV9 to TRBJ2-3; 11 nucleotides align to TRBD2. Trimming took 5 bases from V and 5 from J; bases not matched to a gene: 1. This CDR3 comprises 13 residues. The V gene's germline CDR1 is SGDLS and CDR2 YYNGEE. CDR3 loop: CASSGLAGDTQYF. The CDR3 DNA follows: TGTGCCAGCAGTGGACTAGCGGGAGATACGCAGTATTTT.

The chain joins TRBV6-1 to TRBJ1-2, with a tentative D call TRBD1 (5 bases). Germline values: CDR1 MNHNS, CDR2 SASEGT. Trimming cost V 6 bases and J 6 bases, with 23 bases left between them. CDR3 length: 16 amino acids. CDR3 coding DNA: TGTGCCAGCAGCATGAACTCGGGGCCGGGGGAAGATGGCTACACCTTC. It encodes CASSMNSGPGEDGYTF.

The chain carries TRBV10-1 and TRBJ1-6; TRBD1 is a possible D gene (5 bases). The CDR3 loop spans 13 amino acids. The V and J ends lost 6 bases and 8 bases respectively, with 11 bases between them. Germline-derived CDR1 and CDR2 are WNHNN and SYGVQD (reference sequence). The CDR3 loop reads CASRDKLDSPLHF. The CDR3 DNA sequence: TGCGCCAGCAGGGACAAATTGGATTCACCCCTCCACTTT.

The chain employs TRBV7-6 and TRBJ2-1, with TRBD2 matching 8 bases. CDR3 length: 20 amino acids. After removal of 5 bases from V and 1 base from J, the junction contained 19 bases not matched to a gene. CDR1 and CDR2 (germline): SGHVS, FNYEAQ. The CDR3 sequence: CASSRRGSGKGDRSYNEQFF. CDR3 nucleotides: TGTGCCAGCAGCCGCCGGGGTAGCGGGAAGGGGGATCGGTCCTACAATGAGCAGTTCTTC.

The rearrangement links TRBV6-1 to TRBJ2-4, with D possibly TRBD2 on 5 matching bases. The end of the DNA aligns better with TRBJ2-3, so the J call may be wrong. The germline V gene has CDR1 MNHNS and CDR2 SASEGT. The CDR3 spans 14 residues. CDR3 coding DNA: TGTGCCAGCGCGGGCGGGTCTGCCAAAAACACTCAGTATTTT. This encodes CASAGGSAKNTQYF.

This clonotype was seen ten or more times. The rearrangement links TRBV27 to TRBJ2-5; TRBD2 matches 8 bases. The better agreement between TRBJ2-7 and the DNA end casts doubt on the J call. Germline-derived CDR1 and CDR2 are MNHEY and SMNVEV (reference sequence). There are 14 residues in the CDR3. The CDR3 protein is CASSRTSGTYEQYF. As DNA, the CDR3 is TGTGCCAGCAGTCGAACTAGCGGAACCTACGAGCAGTACTTC.

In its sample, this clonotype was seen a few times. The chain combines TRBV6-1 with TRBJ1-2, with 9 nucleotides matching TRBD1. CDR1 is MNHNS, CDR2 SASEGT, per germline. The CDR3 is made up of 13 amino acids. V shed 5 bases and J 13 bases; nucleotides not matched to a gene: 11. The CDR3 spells CASSPRTGAGLTF. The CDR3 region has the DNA TGTGCCAGCAGTCCCCGGACAGGGGCTGGTCTCACCTTC.

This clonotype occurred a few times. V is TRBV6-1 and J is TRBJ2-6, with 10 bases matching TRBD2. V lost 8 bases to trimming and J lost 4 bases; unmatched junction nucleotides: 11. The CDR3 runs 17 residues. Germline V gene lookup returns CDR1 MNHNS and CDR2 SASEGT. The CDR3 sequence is CASGEAGGAGGANVLTF. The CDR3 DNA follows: TGTGCCAGCGGGGAAGCGGGGGGGGCGGGGGGGGCCAACGTCCTGACTTTC.